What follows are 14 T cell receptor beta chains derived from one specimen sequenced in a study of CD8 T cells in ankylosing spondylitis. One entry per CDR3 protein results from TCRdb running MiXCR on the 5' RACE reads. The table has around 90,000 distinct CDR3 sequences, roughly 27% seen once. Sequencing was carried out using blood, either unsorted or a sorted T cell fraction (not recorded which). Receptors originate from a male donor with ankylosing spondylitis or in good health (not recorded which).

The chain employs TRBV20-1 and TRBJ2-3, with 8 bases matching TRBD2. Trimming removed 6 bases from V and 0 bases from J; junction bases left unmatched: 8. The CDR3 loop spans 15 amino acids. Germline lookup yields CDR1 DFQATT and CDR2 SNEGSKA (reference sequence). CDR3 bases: TGCAGTGCGCATTATTCTAGCGGGAGCACAGATACGCAGTATTTT. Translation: CSAHYSSGSTDTQYF.

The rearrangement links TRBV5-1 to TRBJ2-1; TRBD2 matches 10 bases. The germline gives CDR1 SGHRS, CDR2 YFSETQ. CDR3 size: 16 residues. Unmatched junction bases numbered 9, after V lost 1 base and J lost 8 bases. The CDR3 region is CASSLPSLAGGDEQFF. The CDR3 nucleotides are TGCGCCAGCAGCTTGCCCTCTTTAGCGGGGGGCGATGAGCAGTTCTTC.

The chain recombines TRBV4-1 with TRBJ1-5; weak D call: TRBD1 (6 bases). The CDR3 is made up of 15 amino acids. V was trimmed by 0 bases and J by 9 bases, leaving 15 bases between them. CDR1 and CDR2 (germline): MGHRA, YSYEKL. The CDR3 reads CASSQDQGQGRPQHF. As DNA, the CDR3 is TGCGCCAGCAGCCAAGATCAGGGGCAAGGGAGGCCCCAGCATTTT.

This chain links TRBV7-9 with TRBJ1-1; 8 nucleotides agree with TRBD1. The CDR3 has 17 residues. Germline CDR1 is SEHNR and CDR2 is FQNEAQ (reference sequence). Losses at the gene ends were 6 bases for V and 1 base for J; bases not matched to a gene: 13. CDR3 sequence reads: CASRLPMQGAGNTEAFF. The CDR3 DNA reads TGTGCCAGCAGACTACCCATGCAGGGGGCCGGGAACACTGAAGCTTTCTTT.

This CDR3 reads CASSQGLAIYNEQFF. As DNA, the CDR3 is TGTGCCAGCAGCCAAGGACTAGCTATCTACAATGAGCAGTTCTTC. The gene calls are TRBV9 and TRBJ2-1; TRBD2 matches at 8 bases. The CDR3 is 15 residues long. The junction had 6 bases not matched to a gene; V was cut back by 4 bases and J by 3 bases. Germline assignment: CDR1 SGDLS and CDR2 YYNGEE.

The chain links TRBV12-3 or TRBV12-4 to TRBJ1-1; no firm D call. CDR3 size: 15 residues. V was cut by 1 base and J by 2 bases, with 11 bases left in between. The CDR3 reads CASSLGKGSNTEAFF. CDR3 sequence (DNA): TGTGCCAGCAGTTTAGGGAAGGGCTCAAACACTGAAGCTTTCTTT.

The CDR3 bases are TGTGCCAGCAGTGGGTTGACCGAGCAGTACTTC. Translation: CASSGLTEQYF. The rearrangement links TRBV7-9 to TRBJ2-7; no firm D call. The CDR3 contains 11 residues. The V end was cut by 6 bases, the J end by 6 bases, with 9 bases between. Germline V gene sequence: CDR1 SEHNR, CDR2 FQNEAQ (reference sequence). The whole variable domain, filled in from reference TRBV7-9 and TRBJ2-7, reads DTGVSQNPRHKITKRGQNVTFRCDPISEHNRLYWYRQTLGQGPEFLTYFQNEAQLEKSRLLSDRFSAERPKGSFSTLEIQRTEQGDSAMYLCASSGLTEQYFGPGTRLTVT.

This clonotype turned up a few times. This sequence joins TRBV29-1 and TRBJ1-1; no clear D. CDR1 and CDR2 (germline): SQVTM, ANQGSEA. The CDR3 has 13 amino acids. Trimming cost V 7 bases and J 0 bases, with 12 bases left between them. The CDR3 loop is CSARHTLNTEAFF. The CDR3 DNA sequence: TGCAGCGCCAGACACACGCTGAACACTGAAGCTTTCTTT.

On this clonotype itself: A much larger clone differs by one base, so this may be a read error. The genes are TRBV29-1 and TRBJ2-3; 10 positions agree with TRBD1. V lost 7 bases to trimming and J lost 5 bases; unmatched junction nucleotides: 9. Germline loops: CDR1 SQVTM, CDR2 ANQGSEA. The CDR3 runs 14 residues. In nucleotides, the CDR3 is TGCAGCGCCGAGGGACAGGGGCCCGGAGATACGCAGTATTTT. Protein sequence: CSAEGQGPGDTQYF.

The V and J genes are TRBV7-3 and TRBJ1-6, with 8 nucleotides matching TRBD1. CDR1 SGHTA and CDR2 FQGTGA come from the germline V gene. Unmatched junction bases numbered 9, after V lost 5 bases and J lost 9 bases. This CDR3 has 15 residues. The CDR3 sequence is CASSPDGTGGSPLHF. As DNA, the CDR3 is TGTGCCAGCAGCCCCGATGGGACAGGCGGTTCACCCCTCCACTTT.

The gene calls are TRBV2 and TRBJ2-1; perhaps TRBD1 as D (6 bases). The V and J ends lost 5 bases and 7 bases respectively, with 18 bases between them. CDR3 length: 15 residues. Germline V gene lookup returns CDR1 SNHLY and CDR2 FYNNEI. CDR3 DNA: TGTGCCAGCAGTTCTGACAGGCTTGGTCGGAATGAGCAGTTCTTC. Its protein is CASSSDRLGRNEQFF.

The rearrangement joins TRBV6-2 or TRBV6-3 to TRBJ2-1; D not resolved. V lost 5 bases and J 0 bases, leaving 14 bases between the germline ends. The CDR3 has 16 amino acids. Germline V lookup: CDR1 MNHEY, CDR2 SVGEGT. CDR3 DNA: TGTGCCAGCAGTCGCAATCTACCGAGCTCCTACAATGAGCAGTTCTTC. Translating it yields CASSRNLPSSYNEQFF.

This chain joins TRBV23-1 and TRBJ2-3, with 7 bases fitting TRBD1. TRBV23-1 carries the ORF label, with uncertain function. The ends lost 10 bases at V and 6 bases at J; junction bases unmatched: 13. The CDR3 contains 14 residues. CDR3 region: CATLRQGVGDTQYF. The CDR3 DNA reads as TGCGCCACTCTACGACAGGGCGTGGGGGATACGCAGTATTTT.

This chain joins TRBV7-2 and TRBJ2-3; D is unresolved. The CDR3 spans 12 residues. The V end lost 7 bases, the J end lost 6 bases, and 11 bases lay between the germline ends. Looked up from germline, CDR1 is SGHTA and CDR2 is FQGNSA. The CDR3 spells CASKVGVDTQYF. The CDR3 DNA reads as TGTGCCAGCAAGGTTGGGGTTGATACGCAGTATTTT.